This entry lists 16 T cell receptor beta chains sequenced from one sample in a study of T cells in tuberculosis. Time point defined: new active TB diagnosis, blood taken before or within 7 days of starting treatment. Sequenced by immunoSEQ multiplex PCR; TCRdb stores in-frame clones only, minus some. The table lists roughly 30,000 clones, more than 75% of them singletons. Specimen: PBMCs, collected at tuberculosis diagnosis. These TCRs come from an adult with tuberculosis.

The CDR3 loop is CASSPRGTYNEQFF. In DNA, the CDR3 is TGTGCCAGCTCACCACGGGGCACCTACAATGAGCAGTTCTTC. V gene TRBV18 combines with J gene TRBJ2-1, with a tentative D call TRBD1 (5 bases). CDR1 and CDR2 from the germline V gene are KGHSH and LQKENI. This CDR3 spans 14 amino acids. Between the trimmed V and J ends, which lost 1 base and 2 bases, there was a span of 6 bases. The whole variable domain, remainder taken from reference TRBV18 and TRBJ2-1, is NAGVMQNPRHLVRRRGQEARLRCSPMKGHSHVYWYRQLPEEGLKFMVYLQKENIIDESGMPKERFSAEFPKEGPSILRIQQVVRGDSAAYFCASSPRGTYNEQFFGPGTRLTVL.

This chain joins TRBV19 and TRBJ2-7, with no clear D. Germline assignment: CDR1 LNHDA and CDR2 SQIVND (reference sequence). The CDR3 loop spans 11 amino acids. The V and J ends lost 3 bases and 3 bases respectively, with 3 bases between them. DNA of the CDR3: TGTGCCAGTAGTATCGGCTACGAGCAGTACTTC. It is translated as CASSIGYEQYF.

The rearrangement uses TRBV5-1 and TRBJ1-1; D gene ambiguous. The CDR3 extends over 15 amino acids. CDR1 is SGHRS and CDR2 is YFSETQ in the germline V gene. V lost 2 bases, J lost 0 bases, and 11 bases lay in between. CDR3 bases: TGCGCCAGCAGCTTTCGGCCAGACATGAACACTGAAGCTTTCTTT. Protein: CASSFRPDMNTEAFF.

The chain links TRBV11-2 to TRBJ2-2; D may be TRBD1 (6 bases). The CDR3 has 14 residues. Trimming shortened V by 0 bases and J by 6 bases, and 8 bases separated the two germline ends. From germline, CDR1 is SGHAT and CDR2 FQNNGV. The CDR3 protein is CASSLDQGSGELFF. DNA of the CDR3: TGTGCCAGCAGCTTAGACCAGGGGTCCGGGGAGCTGTTTTTT.

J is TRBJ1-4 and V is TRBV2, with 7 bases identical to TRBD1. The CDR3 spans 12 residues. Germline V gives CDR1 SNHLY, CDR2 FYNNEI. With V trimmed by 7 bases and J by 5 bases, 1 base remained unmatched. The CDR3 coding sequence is TGTGCCAGCACGGGACAGAATGAAAAACTGTTTTTT. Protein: CASTGQNEKLFF.

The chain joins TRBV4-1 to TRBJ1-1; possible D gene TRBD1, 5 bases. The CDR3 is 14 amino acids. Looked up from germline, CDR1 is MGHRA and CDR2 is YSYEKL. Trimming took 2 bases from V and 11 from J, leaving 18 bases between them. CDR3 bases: TGCGCCAGCAGCCAAACCGAAGGCCGGGGGGAGGCTTTCTTT. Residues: CASSQTEGRGEAFF.

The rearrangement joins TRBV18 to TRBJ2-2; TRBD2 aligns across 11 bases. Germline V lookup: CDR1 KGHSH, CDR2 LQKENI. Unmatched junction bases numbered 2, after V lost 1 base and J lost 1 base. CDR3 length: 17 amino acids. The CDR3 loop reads CASSPLGTSGNTGELFF. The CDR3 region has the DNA TGTGCCAGCTCACCACTGGGGACTAGCGGGAACACCGGGGAGCTGTTTTTT.

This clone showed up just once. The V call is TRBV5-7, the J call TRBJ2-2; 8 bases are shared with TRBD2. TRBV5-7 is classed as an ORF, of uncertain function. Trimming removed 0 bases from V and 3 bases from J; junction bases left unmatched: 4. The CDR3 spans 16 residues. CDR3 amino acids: CASSLGVAGYTGELFF. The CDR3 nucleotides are TGTGCCAGCAGCTTGGGGGTAGCGGGGTACACCGGGGAGCTGTTTTTT.

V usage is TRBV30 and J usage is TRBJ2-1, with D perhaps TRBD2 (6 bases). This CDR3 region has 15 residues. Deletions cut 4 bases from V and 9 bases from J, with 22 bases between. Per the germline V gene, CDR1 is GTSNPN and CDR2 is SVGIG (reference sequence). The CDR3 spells CAWTTPGESNGEQFF. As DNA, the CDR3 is TGTGCCTGGACTACCCCGGGAGAGAGTAACGGTGAGCAGTTCTTC.

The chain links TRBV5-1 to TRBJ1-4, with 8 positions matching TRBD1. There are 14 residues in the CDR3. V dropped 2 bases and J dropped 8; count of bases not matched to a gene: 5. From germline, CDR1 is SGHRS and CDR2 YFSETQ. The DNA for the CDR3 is TGCGCCAGCAGCTTAGCTGGACAGGGAGAAAAACTGTTTTTT. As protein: CASSLAGQGEKLFF.

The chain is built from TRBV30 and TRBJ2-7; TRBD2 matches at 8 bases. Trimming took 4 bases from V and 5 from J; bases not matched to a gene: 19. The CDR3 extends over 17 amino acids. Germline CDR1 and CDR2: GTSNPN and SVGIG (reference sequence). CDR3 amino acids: CAWTPYRAGGQEHEQYF. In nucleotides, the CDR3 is TGTGCCTGGACCCCTTATAGGGCGGGGGGCCAAGAGCACGAGCAGTACTTC.

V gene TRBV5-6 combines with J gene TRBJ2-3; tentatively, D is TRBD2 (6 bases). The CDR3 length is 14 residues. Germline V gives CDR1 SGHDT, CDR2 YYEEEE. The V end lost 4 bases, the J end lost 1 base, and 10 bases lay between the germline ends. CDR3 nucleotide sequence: TGTGCCAGCAGCGGCGGGGACCGCACAGATACGCAGTATTTT. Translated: CASSGGDRTDTQYF.

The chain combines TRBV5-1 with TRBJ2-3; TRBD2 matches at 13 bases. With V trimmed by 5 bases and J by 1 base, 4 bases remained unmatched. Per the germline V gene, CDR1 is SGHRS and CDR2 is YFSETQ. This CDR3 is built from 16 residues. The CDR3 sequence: CASRPGLAGRTDTQYF. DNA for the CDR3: TGCGCCAGCAGGCCGGGACTAGCGGGGCGCACAGATACGCAGTATTTT.

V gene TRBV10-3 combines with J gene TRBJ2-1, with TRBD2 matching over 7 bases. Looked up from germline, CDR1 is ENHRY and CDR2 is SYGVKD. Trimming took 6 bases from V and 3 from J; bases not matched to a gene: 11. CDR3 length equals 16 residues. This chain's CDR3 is CAISTGTTGLYNEQFF. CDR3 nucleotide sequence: TGTGCCATCAGCACCGGGACTACAGGACTCTACAATGAGCAGTTCTTC.

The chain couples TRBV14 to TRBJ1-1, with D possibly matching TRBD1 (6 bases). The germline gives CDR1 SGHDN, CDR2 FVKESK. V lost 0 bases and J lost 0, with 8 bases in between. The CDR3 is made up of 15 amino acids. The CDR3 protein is CASSQDQGMNTEAFF. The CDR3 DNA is TGTGCCAGCAGCCAAGATCAGGGGATGAACACTGAAGCTTTCTTT.

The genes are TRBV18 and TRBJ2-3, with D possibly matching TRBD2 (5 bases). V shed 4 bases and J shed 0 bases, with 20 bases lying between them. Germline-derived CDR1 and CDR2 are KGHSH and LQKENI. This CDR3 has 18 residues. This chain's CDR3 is CASSLLGLITGSTDTQYF. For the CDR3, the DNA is TGTGCCAGCTCACTCCTCGGACTGATCACTGGTAGCACAGATACGCAGTATTTT.